What follows is one T cell receptor (beta chain) and its context. CDR1 and CDR2 from the germline V gene are LGHNA and YSLEER. The length of the CDR3 is 15 residues. The V end was cut by 0 bases, the J end by 6 bases, with 12 bases between. This sample was taken from a study of blood T cell repertoires in COVID-19. Background on the study: Spain, Italy and the United States supplied samples that represented acute and convalescent COVID-19. Sample material is recorded as cDNA or gDNA derived from T cells, B-cell-depleted T cells, or PBMCs.

In the original analysis: By means of reference gene primer amplification, nucleated cell counts were estimated. Profiled with immunoSEQ multiplex PCR; TCRdb holds only in-frame clones, not every one. V, J and clone size are those of that table, while D and trimming were read from the DNA. The table shows 250,000 to 300,000 clones, with roughly nine tenths occurring only once. The rearrangement joins TRBV4-3 to TRBJ2-1; D gene ambiguous. The sequence derives from a woman in her forties or fifties who had recovered from COVID-19. The sample was peripheral blood. The DNA for the CDR3 is TGCGCCAGCAGCCAAGAGGGCCCCGTCGGCAATGAGCAGTTCTTC. It is translated as CASSQEGPVGNEQFF.